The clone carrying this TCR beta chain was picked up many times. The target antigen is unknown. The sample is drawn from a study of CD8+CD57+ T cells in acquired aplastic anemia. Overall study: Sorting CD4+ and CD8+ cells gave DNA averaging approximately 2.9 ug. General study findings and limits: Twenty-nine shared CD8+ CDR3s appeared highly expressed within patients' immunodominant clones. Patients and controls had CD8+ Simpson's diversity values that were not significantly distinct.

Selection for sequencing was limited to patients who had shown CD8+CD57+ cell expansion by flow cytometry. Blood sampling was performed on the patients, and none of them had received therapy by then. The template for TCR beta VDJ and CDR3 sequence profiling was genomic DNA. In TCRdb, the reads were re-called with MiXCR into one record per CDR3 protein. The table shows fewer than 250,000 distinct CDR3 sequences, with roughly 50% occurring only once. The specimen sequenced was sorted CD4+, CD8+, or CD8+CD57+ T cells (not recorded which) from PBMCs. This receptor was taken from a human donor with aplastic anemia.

The DNA for the CDR3 is TGTGCCAGCAGTTCACGGACAGGGTTCGAAGAGACCCAGTACTTC. Amino acids: CASSSRTGFEETQYF. The chain combines TRBV9 with TRBJ2-5, with TRBD1 identical over 8 bases. There are 15 residues in the CDR3. Germline CDR1 SGDLS, CDR2 YYNGEE. With 5 bases clipped from V and 3 bases from J, the junction kept 9 bases outside the gene matches.